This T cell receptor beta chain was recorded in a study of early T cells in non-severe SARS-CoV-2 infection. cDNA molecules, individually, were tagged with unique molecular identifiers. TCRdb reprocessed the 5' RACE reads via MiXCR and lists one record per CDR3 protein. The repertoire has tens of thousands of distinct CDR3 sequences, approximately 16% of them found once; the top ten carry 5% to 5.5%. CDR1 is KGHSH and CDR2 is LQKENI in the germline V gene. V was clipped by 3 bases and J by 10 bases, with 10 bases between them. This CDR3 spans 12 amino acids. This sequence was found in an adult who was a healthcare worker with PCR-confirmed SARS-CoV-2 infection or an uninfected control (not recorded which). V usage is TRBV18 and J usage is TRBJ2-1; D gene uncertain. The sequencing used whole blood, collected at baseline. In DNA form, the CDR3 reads TGTGCCAGCTCACCGCAGAAAAGGGAGCAGTTCTTC. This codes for CASSPQKREQFF.